This TCR beta chain was found in a study of OX40 agonist ivuxolimab in advanced cancers. Germline V gene data show CDR1 as PRHDT and CDR2 as FYEKMQ (reference sequence). The CDR3 is made up of 16 amino acids. V trimming: 4 bases; J trimming: 0 bases; junction bases outside the gene matches: 9. Sequencing was performed with immunoSEQ multiplex PCR; in TCRdb, only in-frame clones are kept and a portion is missing. The sample holds fewer than 85,000 clones, roughly 73% seen once. Study observations and caveats: Relative to CD4+ cells, CD8+ T cells on average had more expanded clones.

This clone was detected only once. What it binds is not known. The chain uses TRBV13 and TRBJ2-7; 7 bases fit TRBD1. This receptor was identified in an adult with an advanced solid tumor such as melanoma, head and neck, liver or kidney cancer. Sequences were derived from CD4+ or CD8+ T cells sorted from blood, sampled in a trial of the OX40 agonist ivuxolimab. CDR3 in DNA: TGTGCCAGCAGCTCGAAAACCGGGACAGACTCCTACGAGCAGTACTTC. Amino acids: CASSSKTGTDSYEQYF.